The 20 T cell receptor beta chains below were found in one sample sequenced in a study of cytomegalovirus exposure and HLA in healthy donors (dated 2017 in TCRdb). Library construction relied on the immunoSEQ multiplex PCR assay. A mixture of 60 forward primers for TCR Vbeta segments and 13 reverse primers for TCR Jbeta segments was used in the multiplex PCR. TCRdb obtained this table from immuneACCESS and retained in-frame rearrangements with V and J assigned. These tables miss some clones; where compared with another copy, unresolved V genes account for less than half of the shortfall, and the remainder is unexplained. In this sample the table shows over 90,000 clones, around 66% of which occur a single time. Roughly 3% of the sample lies in the top ten. The source material was PBMCs. These TCRs come from a woman between 45 and 60 years old in good health and CMV-seronegative.

The chain has TRBV6-1 and TRBJ1-1, with D uncertain. Trimming took 4 bases from V and 2 from J, leaving 11 bases between them. Germline V CDR1 and CDR2: MNHNS, SASEGT. The CDR3 length is 14 residues. CDR3 sequence (DNA): TGTGCCAGCAGTGTTCAGACACCCAACACTGAAGCTTTCTTT. This encodes CASSVQTPNTEAFF.

The CDR3 here is CASRKTGHTEAFF. For the CDR3, the DNA is TGTGCCAGCAGAAAAACAGGGCACACTGAAGCTTTCTTT. This chain links TRBV28 with TRBJ1-1, with D possibly TRBD1 on 6 matching bases. The CDR3 runs 13 residues. Per the germline V gene, CDR1 is MDHEN and CDR2 is SYDVKM. V lost 6 bases to trimming and J lost 3 bases, with 11 bases between them.

The rearrangement links TRBV5-6 to TRBJ1-5; D not certain. The CDR3 spans 14 residues. V lost 3 bases, J lost 4 bases, and 11 bases lay in between. The germline V gene encodes CDR1 SGHDT and CDR2 YYEEEE. CDR3 loop: CASSSAGRNQPQHF. CDR3 DNA: TGTGCCAGCAGCTCGGCGGGAAGAAATCAGCCCCAGCATTTT.

This chain connects TRBV30 to TRBJ1-6; 9 bases match TRBD1. The germline V gene encodes CDR1 GTSNPN and CDR2 SVGIG (reference sequence). V lost 3 bases to trimming and J lost 10 bases; unmatched junction nucleotides: 4. The CDR3 runs to 13 residues. CDR3 sequence (DNA): TGTGCCTGGAGAGGGACAGGGCGCTCACCCCTCCACTTT. It is translated as CAWRGTGRSPLHF. The entire variable domain, with the rest obtained from reference TRBV30 and TRBJ1-6, is as follows: SQTIHQWPATLVQPVGSPLSLECTVEGTSNPNLYWYRQAAGRGLQLLFYSVGIGQISSEVPQNLSASRPQDRQFILSSKKLLLSDSGFYLCAWRGTGRSPLHFGNGTRLTVT.

In this sample, this clone turned up a few times. This sequence joins TRBV7-2 and TRBJ1-4; 10 bases are a match to TRBD1. With V trimmed by 5 bases and J by 5 bases, 2 bases remained unmatched. The CDR3 covers 14 residues. The V gene's germline CDR1 is SGHTA and CDR2 FQGNSA. CDR3 in DNA: TGTGCCAGCAGCCGGACAGGGGGGAATGAAAAACTGTTTTTT. Its translation: CASSRTGGNEKLFF.

V gene TRBV5-6 combines with J gene TRBJ2-1; the D is unclear. There are 13 residues in the CDR3. Trimming shortened V by 6 bases and J by 6 bases, and 13 bases separated the two germline ends. Germline V lookup: CDR1 SGHDT, CDR2 YYEEEE. DNA for the CDR3: TGTGCCAGCAACTTCCTCCCAGGCAATGAGCAGTTCTTC. Residues: CASNFLPGNEQFF.

This clone was counted once. The V gene is TRBV28, the J gene TRBJ2-3; the D is unclear. V dropped 9 bases and J dropped 0 bases, with 16 bases sitting between them. The CDR3 has 15 amino acids. CDR1 MDHEN and CDR2 SYDVKM come from the germline V gene. The DNA for the CDR3 is TGTGCCAGTTCACTTGCGGCTATAAGCACAGATACGCAGTATTTT. It yields the protein CASSLAAISTDTQYF. Full variable domain (missing parts from reference TRBV28 and TRBJ2-3): DVKVTQSSRYLVKRTGEKVFLECVQDMDHENMFWYRQDPGLGLRLIYFSYDVKMKEKGDIPEGYSVSREKKERFSLILESASTNQTSMYLCASSLAAISTDTQYFGPGTRLTVL.

This clone was observed a few times. The chain joins TRBV10-1 to TRBJ1-1; 8 bases match TRBD1. The junction had 8 bases not matched to a gene; V was cut back by 2 bases and J by 6 bases. Germline lookup yields CDR1 WNHNN and CDR2 SYGVQD (reference sequence). The CDR3 has 15 residues. For the CDR3, the DNA is TGCGCCAGCAGTGAGCCCGGACAGGGATTTTCTGAAGCTTTCTTT. Protein: CASSEPGQGFSEAFF.

The V call is TRBV27, the J call TRBJ2-2; 7 bases are shared with TRBD1. V lost 5 bases, J lost 7 bases, and 10 bases stayed unmatched. The CDR3 has 15 residues. The germline V gene has CDR1 MNHEY and CDR2 SMNVEV (reference sequence). Written as DNA, the CDR3 is TGTGCCAGCAGTCCCCGGGACAGTCGGGTCGGGGAGCTGTTTTTT. This codes for CASSPRDSRVGELFF.

With regard to this clone: One end of the junction is discordant with germline, which a read error may explain. The chain has TRBV7-7 and TRBJ1-3; perhaps TRBD1 as D (5 bases). The germline gives CDR1 SSHAT, CDR2 FNYEAQ (reference sequence). The CDR3 sequence is 16 residues long. CDR3 DNA: TGTGCTAGCAGCTCGGGGACTCCCGCGACTGGAAACACCATATATTTT. Translated: CASSSGTPATGNTIYF.

In its sample, this clone was seen a few times. Relative to the germline gene, one junction end is altered; a read error may explain this. The chain joins TRBV4-1 to TRBJ1-6; D perhaps matches TRBD1 (5 bases). The V gene's germline CDR1 is MGHRA and CDR2 YSYEKL. The CDR3 consists of 13 residues. CDR3 region: CASSQDRDSPLTF. In DNA, the CDR3 is TGCGCCAGCAGCCAAGATCGAGACAGTCCCTTAACCTTT.

The chain is built from TRBV6-9 and TRBJ2-7; D remains ambiguous. With 7 bases removed from V and 3 bases from J, the gap between germline ends came to 4 bases. The germline gives CDR1 MNHGY, CDR2 SVAAGI. The CDR3 is made up of 10 amino acids. This CDR3 reads CASILYEQYF. In DNA, the CDR3 is TGTGCCAGCATCCTCTACGAGCAGTACTTC.

This clone was seen a few times. The genes are TRBV12-5 and TRBJ1-5; TRBD1 is a possible D gene (5 bases). The CDR3 covers 14 residues. Per the germline V gene, CDR1 is LGHNT and CDR2 is FRNRAP. Trimming removed 3 bases at V and 4 bases at J, with 10 bases between. This CDR3 reads CASGLVGVNQPQHF. In nucleotides, the CDR3 is TGTGCTAGTGGTTTAGTAGGGGTTAATCAGCCCCAGCATTTT.

The genes are TRBV5-4 and TRBJ2-5; 14 bases align to TRBD2. This CDR3 has 16 amino acids. CDR1 is SGHNT and CDR2 is YYREEE in the germline V gene (reference sequence). Trimming removed 4 bases from V and 6 bases from J; junction bases left unmatched: 8. CDR3 sequence reads: CASSRRGTSGSQTQYF. In DNA, the CDR3 is TGTGCCAGCAGCCGACGCGGGACTAGCGGGAGCCAGACCCAGTACTTC.

This clone was counted between two and nine times. This sequence joins TRBV6-6 and TRBJ1-6, with TRBD1 matching 7 bases. CDR1 is MNHNY and CDR2 is SVGAGI in the germline V gene (reference sequence). V shed 10 bases, J shed 12 bases, and the junction held 9 bases outside the gene matches. The CDR3 has 12 residues. The CDR3 coding sequence is TGTGCCATCTGGGACAGTTATGGACCCCTCCACTTT. Its protein is CAIWDSYGPLHF.

This clone was detected only once. The chain recombines TRBV4-2 with TRBJ2-5, with 8 positions matching TRBD2. Germline V gene sequence: CDR1 LGHNA, CDR2 YNFKEQ. After removal of 0 bases from V and 3 bases from J, the junction contained 12 bases not matched to a gene. This CDR3 region has 18 residues. The CDR3 protein is CASSQDWSGGPREETQYF. The DNA of the CDR3 is TGTGCCAGCAGCCAAGATTGGTCGGGAGGGCCGAGAGAAGAGACCCAGTACTTC.

In its sample, this clone was seen once. The conserved phenylalanine or tryptophan normally closing the CDR3 is absent here, so this likely arose from a read error. The chain is built from TRBV7-6 and TRBJ1-1; TRBD1 is a possible D gene (6 bases). Germline CDR1 SGHVS, CDR2 FNYEAQ. The CDR3 totals 16 residues. V lost 5 bases to trimming and J lost 6 bases, with 22 bases between them. CDR3 DNA: TGTGCCAGCAGCCCCCCCCGGCTGGGGGCTAGGGCTGAAGCTTTCCTT. It is translated as CASSPPRLGARAEAFL.

With respect to this clone: The sample contains more than one DNA sequence encoding this CDR3. This chain uses TRBV29-1 with TRBJ1-3; tentative D call: TRBD1 (6 bases). Trimming stripped 6 bases from V and 3 bases from J, with 15 bases between. This CDR3 contains 14 residues. CDR1 and CDR2 from the germline V gene are SQVTM and ANQGSEA. The CDR3 coding sequence is TGCAGCGTCCGTACAGGGAGAAATGGAAACACCATATATTTT. It is translated as CSVRTGRNGNTIYF.

The chain combines TRBV5-1 with TRBJ2-5; D is undetermined. Trimming pared 1 base from V and 2 bases from J, leaving 6 bases between. The germline gives CDR1 SGHRS, CDR2 YFSETQ. The CDR3 is made up of 13 amino acids. CDR3 sequence: CASSLFQQETQYF. CDR3 in DNA: TGCGCCAGCAGCTTGTTCCAGCAAGAGACCCAGTACTTC. Drawing the rest from reference TRBV5-1 and TRBJ2-5, the complete variable domain is KAGVTQTPRYLIKTRGQQVTLSCSPISGHRSVSWYQQTPGQGLQFLFEYFSETQRNKGNFPGRFSGRQFSNSRSEMNVSTLELGDSALYLCASSLFQQETQYFGPGTRLLVL.

In nucleotides, the CDR3 is TGCGCCAGCAGCTTCGAGGGTGGCATGAACACTGAAGCTTTCTTT. The encoded protein is CASSFEGGMNTEAFF. V gene TRBV5-1 combines with J gene TRBJ1-1, with D hard to call. The germline gives CDR1 SGHRS, CDR2 YFSETQ. V was trimmed by 2 bases and J by 0 bases, leaving 11 bases between them. CDR3 size: 15 residues.